The 14 T cell receptor beta chains presented below share a single source sample, sequenced in a study of T cells in Graves' hyperthyroidism and ophthalmopathy. TCR beta CDR3 regions were amplified from RNA transcripts. Primed by the HTBI set, a first-round RT-PCR was run on the TCR CDR3. TCRdb reprocessed the multiplex PCR reads via MiXCR and lists one record per CDR3 protein. The data contain about 560,000 distinct CDR3 sequences, over 15% of them singletons. Sequencing used blood. The source of these receptors is a woman aged 18-29 years with Graves' hyperthyroidism.

This clonotype was seen ten or more times. V usage is TRBV7-2 and J usage is TRBJ2-2; TRBD2 matches 9 bases. The trim removed 0 bases at V and 6 bases at J, leaving 11 bases unmatched. CDR1 and CDR2 from the germline V gene are SGHTA and FQGNSA. There are 18 residues in the CDR3. CDR3 in DNA: TGTGCCAGCAGCTTAGCGCTTTTCCGGGGACTAGCTTCCGGGGAGCTGTTTTTT. This gives the protein CASSLALFRGLASGELFF.

Comment on this clonotype: A much larger clone differs by one base, so this may be a read error. The rearrangement links TRBV18 to TRBJ2-3; D gene ambiguous. The CDR3 length is 16 residues. Germline V gene lookup returns CDR1 KGHSH and CDR2 LQKENI. The CDR3 DNA reads as TGTGCCAGCTCACCCTTCCCTATGGCTGGCACATATACGCAGTATTTT. Translating gives CASSPFPMAGTYTQYF.

This clonotype was found many times. This rearrangement joins TRBV11-2 to TRBJ1-5; 10 bases are shared with TRBD1. There are 17 residues in the CDR3. V shed 1 base and J 5 bases; nucleotides not matched to a gene: 8. From germline, CDR1 is SGHAT and CDR2 FQNNGV. The CDR3 loop is CASSLATGQGSYQPQHF. As DNA, the CDR3 is TGTGCCAGCAGCTTAGCAACGGGACAGGGGAGTTATCAGCCCCAGCATTTT. The whole variable domain, filled in from reference TRBV11-2 and TRBJ1-5, reads EAGVAQSPRYKIIEKRQSVAFWCNPISGHATLYWYQQILGQGPKLLIQFQNNGVVDDSQLPKDRFSAERLKGVDSTLKIQPAKLEDSAVYLCASSLATGQGSYQPQHFGDGTRLSIL.

This clonotype was seen at least ten times. The genes are TRBV28 and TRBJ2-1, with TRBD2 matching over 9 bases. The CDR3 extends over 16 amino acids. Germline lookup yields CDR1 MDHEN and CDR2 SYDVKM. The J segment lost 5 bases and the V segment lost 2 bases, leaving 7 bases of the junction unmatched. CDR3 in amino acids: CASSLIAGGLNNEQFF. The CDR3 nucleotides read TGTGCCAGCAGTTTAATTGCGGGGGGGTTGAACAATGAGCAGTTCTTC.

The chain joins TRBV2 to TRBJ1-4; TRBD1 aligns across 10 bases. J was trimmed by 5 bases and V by 4 bases; bases with no gene match: 7. Germline CDR1 is SNHLY and CDR2 is FYNNEI. The CDR3 totals 16 residues. CDR3 sequence: CASSGRQGASNEKLFF. The CDR3 coding sequence is TGTGCCAGCAGTGGACGACAGGGGGCCTCCAATGAAAAACTGTTTTTT. Full variable domain (rest looked up from reference TRBV2 and TRBJ1-4): EPEVTQTPSHQVTQMGQEVILRCVPISNHLYFYWYRQILGQKVEFLVSFYNNEISEKSEIFDDQFSVERPDGSNFTLKIRSTKLEDSAMYFCASSGRQGASNEKLFFGSGTQLSVL.

This chain uses TRBV28 with TRBJ2-7; D gene uncertain. CDR1 is MDHEN and CDR2 is SYDVKM in the germline V gene. The V end was cut by 5 bases, the J end by 2 bases, with 13 bases between. The CDR3 loop spans 14 amino acids. DNA of the CDR3: TGTGCCAGCAGTGTTGGCTCTCTACCCTACGAGCAGTACTTC. It is translated as CASSVGSLPYEQYF. Looking up the rest from reference TRBV28 and TRBJ2-7 gives the full variable domain: DVKVTQSSRYLVKRTGEKVFLECVQDMDHENMFWYRQDPGLGLRLIYFSYDVKMKEKGDIPEGYSVSREKKERFSLILESASTNQTSMYLCASSVGSLPYEQYFGPGTRLTVT.

V usage is TRBV29-1 and J usage is TRBJ1-5, with D possibly being TRBD1 (6 bases). The CDR3 totals 13 residues. Trimming removed 4 bases from V and 4 bases from J, with 11 bases in between. The germline V gene has CDR1 SQVTM and CDR2 ANQGSEA. As DNA, the CDR3 is TGCAGCGTTGGTGGGACAAGGAATCAGCCCCAGCATTTT. Translating gives CSVGGTRNQPQHF.

This clonotype was seen at least ten times. This rearrangement joins TRBV3-1 to TRBJ1-5, with 7 bases aligning to TRBD1. V trimming: 4 bases; J trimming: 4 bases; junction bases outside the gene matches: 4. Germline CDR1 and CDR2: LGHDT and YNNKEL (reference sequence). The CDR3 has 14 residues. Written as DNA, the CDR3 is TGTGCCAGCAGCCCGACAGGGCCTAATCAGCCCCAGCATTTT. This sequence encodes CASSPTGPNQPQHF.

The chain couples TRBV27 to TRBJ1-6; D gene unclear. The CDR3 runs 13 residues. In germline, CDR1 is MNHEY, CDR2 SMNVEV (reference sequence). Trimming cost V 6 bases and J 10 bases, with 13 bases left between them. CDR3: CASRVMVGSPLHF. In DNA form, the CDR3 reads TGTGCCAGCAGAGTAATGGTGGGGTCACCCCTCCACTTT.

This clonotype was found a few times. This chain connects TRBV12-3 or TRBV12-4 to TRBJ1-2; D ambiguous. The V end was cut by 0 bases, the J end by 4 bases, with 6 bases between. The length of the CDR3 is 13 residues. CDR3 coding DNA: TGTGCCAGCAGTTTAGCGCCACGCTATGGCTACACCTTC. Its translation is CASSLAPRYGYTF.

The genes are TRBV12-3 or TRBV12-4 and TRBJ2-2; 12 bases are a match to TRBD2. The CDR3 consists of 17 residues. J gave up 3 bases and V 6 bases, and 8 bases lay outside the gene matches. In nucleotides, the CDR3 is TGTGCCAGCAGGTTACCTAGACTAGCGGGGGACACCGGGGAGCTGTTTTTT. Translating it yields CASRLPRLAGDTGELFF.

This clonotype was recorded at least ten times. The chain employs TRBV5-1 and TRBJ1-2; weak D call: TRBD1 (6 bases). This CDR3 is built from 13 residues. In germline, CDR1 is SGHRS, CDR2 YFSETQ. The ends were cut back, 2 bases at V and 6 bases at J, with 11 bases in the middle. The CDR3 loop is CASSLQGGHGYTF. In nucleotides, the CDR3 is TGCGCCAGCAGCTTACAGGGTGGGCATGGCTACACCTTC.

This clonotype was detected only a few times. The chain couples TRBV24-1 to TRBJ2-1; 10 bases match TRBD2. The CDR3 consists of 17 residues. From germline, CDR1 is KGHDR and CDR2 SFDVKD. V lost 0 bases, J lost 4 bases, and 5 bases stayed unmatched. For the CDR3, the DNA is TGTGCCACCAGTGATTTGACTAGCGGGGAGGATTACAATGAGCAGTTCTTC. It encodes CATSDLTSGEDYNEQFF.

This rearrangement joins TRBV27 to TRBJ2-2; D is perhaps TRBD2 (7 bases). Germline-derived CDR1 and CDR2 are MNHEY and SMNVEV (reference sequence). The CDR3 consists of 13 residues. V was shortened by 8 bases and J by 7 bases, with 14 bases between the two germline ends. CDR3 amino acids: CASGGAGFGELFF. CDR3 in DNA: TGTGCCAGCGGGGGGGCGGGATTCGGGGAGCTGTTTTTT.